These T cell receptor beta chains were read from a single sample in a study of blood T cell repertoires in COVID-19. Generated by immunoSEQ multiplex PCR, the TCRdb table keeps only in-frame clones and is missing some. The table shows roughly 230,000 clones, with about 83% occurring only once. Input material: peripheral blood. The origin of the receptors is a woman in her 50s with acute or convalescent COVID-19. The CDR3 runs from the conserved cysteine through the conserved F or W. The D gene is left open where the match is weak. Not all rows give a size; the values are once, few, many and, for expanded clones, a class.

TRBJ1-4	-	15	-	TRBV5-1	TGCGCCAGCAGCTTGTCATCAGGGGTCGGGGAAAAACTGTTTTTT	CASSLSSGVGEKLFF
TRBJ1-2	-	13	-	TRBV3-1/TRBV3-2	TGTGCCACCGCACAGCGGGCCAACTATGGCTACACCTTC	CATAQRANYGYTF
TRBJ2-7	-	12	-	TRBV30	TGTGCCTGGAGGGGTTGGGGCTCCGAGCAGTACTTC	CAWRGWGSEQYF
TRBJ2-3	TRBD2	16	few	TRBV6-2/TRBV6-3	TGTGCCAGCAGCCCTAGACTAGCGGGGGCCAGTCATACGCAGTATTTT	CASSPRLAGASHTQYF
TRBJ1-2	TRBD1	16	-	TRBV28	TGTGCCAGCAGCGGATACGGGACAGCAACTACCTATGGCTACACCTTC	CASSGYGTATTYGYTF
TRBJ1-5	-	14	-	TRBV5-4	TGTGCCAGCAGCTTAAGGGGAAGCAATCAGCCCCAGCATTTT	CASSLRGSNQPQHF
TRBJ2-7	TRBD1	15	few	TRBV2	TGTGCCAGCAGTGATGGACAGGGGGGGAGGTACGAGCAGTACTTC	CASSDGQGGRYEQYF
TRBJ1-5	-	12	once	TRBV29-1	TGCAGCGTCGCAAACCGGAATCAGCCCCAGCATTTT	CSVANRNQPQHF
TRBJ2-5	TRBD1	15	-	TRBV6-5	TGTGCCAGCGGGCCGGACAGGGGTCCCCAAGAGACCCAGTACTTC	CASGPDRGPQETQYF
TRBJ2-3	TRBD1	14	-	TRBV12-5	TGTGCTAGTGGCTTGGACAGGGTCACAGATACGCAGTATTTT	CASGLDRVTDTQYF
TRBJ1-1	-	12	-	TRBV5-1	TGCGCCAGCAGCTTGGAAGGGGATGAAGCTTTCTTT	CASSLEGDEAFF
TRBJ2-3	TRBD2	18	-	TRBV3-1/TRBV3-2	TGTGCCAGCAGCCTAACTAGCGGGGGGGCCCGTAGCACAGATACGCAGTATTTT	CASSLTSGGARSTDTQYF
TRBJ2-1	TRBD2	15	-	TRBV27	TGTGCCAGCAGCATGACTAGCTCGTCCTACAATGAGCAGTTCTTC	CASSMTSSSYNEQFF
TRBJ2-3	TRBD2	13	-	TRBV4-1	TGCGCCAGCATGGCGGGGGGCACAGATACGCAGTATTTT	CASMAGGTDTQYF
TRBJ2-5	-	15	-	TRBV6-1	TGTGCCAGCAGTGAAGCGTACAGGGTGTGGGAGACCCAGTACTTC	CASSEAYRVWETQYF
TRBJ2-3	-	16	-	TRBV11-2	TGTGCCAGCAGCCCCCCCCTAGGCGGGGGCACAGATACGCAGTATTTT	CASSPPLGGGTDTQYF
TRBJ1-1	-	13	-	TRBV11-3	TGTGCCAGCAGCACGAACAGGGCAACTGAAGCTTTCTTT	CASSTNRATEAFF
TRBJ1-4	-	15	-	TRBV27	TGTGCCAGCAGTTTATCAGGGCAGGGTTTTGAAAAACTGTTTTTT	CASSLSGQGFEKLFF
TRBJ2-3	-	13	-	TRBV5-8	TGTGCCAGCAGCTTGCCGAGCACAGATACGCAGTATTTT	CASSLPSTDTQYF
TRBJ1-1	-	13	-	TRBV28	TGTGCCAGCATATCGGGAACGAACACTGAAGCTTTCTTT	CASISGTNTEAFF
TRBJ1-2	-	12	-	TRBV19	TGTGCCAGTTGCGGCCGTTTCTATGGCTACACCTTC	CASCGRFYGYTF
TRBJ1-2	TRBD1	18	-	TRBV4-3	TGCGCCAGCAGCCAAGATCCGGGACAGTCACACCCCGGCTATGGCTACACCTTC	CASSQDPGQSHPGYGYTF
TRBJ1-6	-	15	few	TRBV2	TGTGCCAGTGTTTCGGGAAGCTCCTATAATTCACCCCTCCACTTT	CASVSGSSYNSPLHF
TRBJ1-1	-	17	-	TRBV5-1	TGCGCCAGCAGCTTGGGAACGGCAGGGGTTGTATACACTGAAGCTTTCTTT	CASSLGTAGVVYTEAFF
TRBJ1-1	-	15	-	TRBV4-1	TGCGCCAGCAGCCAAGATTTGGCAGGGTACACTGAAGCTTTCTTT	CASSQDLAGYTEAFF
TRBJ1-3	-	14	-	TRBV19	TGTGCCAGTAGTATCTCCAGGGAAGGAAACACCATATATTTT	CASSISREGNTIYF
TRBJ1-4	TRBD1	15	-	TRBV7-9	TGTGCCAGCAGCCCCTGGACAGGGGCTAATGAAAAACTGTTTTTT	CASSPWTGANEKLFF
TRBJ1-5	TRBD1	17	-	TRBV7-2	TGTGCCAGCAGCTTAGGCACGGGGACAGATAGCAATCAGCCCCAGCATTTT	CASSLGTGTDSNQPQHF
TRBJ1-1	-	13	-	TRBV4-1	TGCGCCAGCAGCCAAGAGGGGGGGAATGCTGCTTTCTTT	CASSQEGGNAAFF
TRBJ1-1	-	12	-	TRBV30	TGTGCCTGGATTGGAGGGAACACTGAAGCTTTCTTT	CAWIGGNTEAFF
TRBJ2-1	TRBD2	16	-	TRBV7-2	TGTGCCAGCAGCTTAGTTGGACTAGCGGGAGGGGGTGAGCAGTTCTTC	CASSLVGLAGGGEQFF
TRBJ1-5	-	15	-	TRBV28	TGTGCCAGCAGTTTCCAAGGGGTCCCAAGAAAACCCCAGCATTTT	CASSFQGVPRKPQHF
TRBJ1-1	-	14	-	TRBV5-1	TGCGCCAGCAGCGGCGGGACGGGGAACACTGAAGCTTTCTTT	CASSGGTGNTEAFF
TRBJ1-5	-	13	-	TRBV27	TGTGCCAGCAGCCTGGGGGGATGGCAGCCCCAGCATTTT	CASSLGGWQPQHF
TRBJ1-1	-	13	-	TRBV11-3	TGTGCCAGCAGCTCGTACACCAACACTGAAGCTTTCTTT	CASSSYTNTEAFF
TRBJ2-1	-	15	-	TRBV15	TGTGCCACCAGCAGTTCTGCCAGCTCCTACAATGAGCAGTTCTTC	CATSSSASSYNEQFF
TRBJ1-6	TRBD1	13	-	TRBV5-1	TGCGCCAGCATGACAGGGGGAAATTCACCCCTCCACTTT	CASMTGGNSPLHF
TRBJ2-1	-	12	-	TRBV6-2/TRBV6-3	TGTGCCAGCAGTTACACCCGACTAGAACAATTCTTC	CASSYTRLEQFF
TRBJ1-4	-	15	-	TRBV27	TGTGCCAGCAGTTTTTCGGGAGGTTTTAATGAAAAACTGTTTTTT	CASSFSGGFNEKLFF
TRBJ1-1	-	13	few	TRBV12-3/TRBV12-4	TGTGCCAGCAGTGATGGGGGGAGCACTGAAGCTTTCTTT	CASSDGGSTEAFF
TRBJ2-1	-	12	-	TRBV6-6	TGTGCCAGCAGTAATCTCAGGGGTGAGCAGTTCTTC	CASSNLRGEQFF
TRBJ2-1	TRBD2	15	-	TRBV6-5	TGTGCCACCACGAAGCCGGGGGGGGGCTTCGATGAGCAGTTCTTC	CATTKPGGGFDEQFF
TRBJ1-5	TRBD1	16	once	TRBV4-1	TGCGCCAGCAGCCAAGGAGACAGGGGTGGCAATCAGCCCCAGCATTTT	CASSQGDRGGNQPQHF
TRBJ2-7	TRBD2	15	-	TRBV28	TGTGCCAGCAGTTCACGGACTAGCGGGGGGTACGAGCAGTACTTC	CASSSRTSGGYEQYF
TRBJ1-1	-	13	-	TRBV12-3/TRBV12-4	TGTGCCAGCAAGTCGGGTGGGTTGGCTGAAGCTTTCTTT	CASKSGGLAEAFF
TRBJ2-6	-	16	-	TRBV28	TGTGCCAGCAGTTTACCGACAGGTCTACGGGCCAACGTCCTGACTTTC	CASSLPTGLRANVLTF
TRBJ2-1	-	12	-	TRBV28	TGTGCCAGCAACCCTCTGGGAGCCGGTACGATCTTC	CASNPLGAGTIF
TRBJ1-1	-	12	-	TRBV25-1	TGTGCCAGCAGTGAGGGCCGGTTTGAAGCTTTCTTT	CASSEGRFEAFF
TRBJ1-4	-	11	-	TRBV19	TGTGCCAGTAGCAGTGGGGGGAAACTGTTTTTT	CASSSGGKLFF
TRBJ2-2	-	18	-	TRBV4-3	TGCGCCAGCAGCCAAAACAGGGTGACATATTCGAACACCGGGGAGCTGTTTTTT	CASSQNRVTYSNTGELFF
TRBJ1-4	-	11	-	TRBV7-2	TGTGCCAGCAGCTTAGGGGGCAGACTGTTTTTT	CASSLGGRLFF
TRBJ1-4	-	17	once	TRBV30	TGTGCCTGGAGTGTTCAGGGAGGCGCCCCCCTAGGCGAAAAACTGTTTTTT	CAWSVQGGAPLGEKLFF
TRBJ2-5	TRBD2	16	-	TRBV15	TGTGCCACCAGCGAGAGGGTCTCCGGCGGGAGCAGGCCCCAGTACTTC	CATSERVSGGSRPQYF
TRBJ2-7	TRBD2	14	once	TRBV7-9	TGTGCCAGCAGCTGGGAGCGGGGGGCCTACGAGCAGTACTTC	CASSWERGAYEQYF
TRBJ1-6	-	14	few	TRBV30	TGTGCCTGGAATAAGGGGGACGATAATTCACCCCTCCACTTT	CAWNKGDDNSPLHF
TRBJ1-3	-	13	-	TRBV27	TGTGCCAGCAGTTCACTGTCGGGAAACACCATATATTTT	CASSSLSGNTIYF
TRBJ2-7	TRBD2	14	-	TRBV7-2	TGTGCCAGCAGCTCCCCGGGACTAGGAATAGTGCAGTACTTC	CASSSPGLGIVQYF
TRBJ1-2	TRBD1	12	-	TRBV30	TGTGCCTGGTCCGGGGGACAGAATGGCTACACCTTC	CAWSGGQNGYTF
TRBJ2-7	-	14	-	TRBV9	TGTGCCAGCAGCGTAGGAGGGGGGGGCTACGAGCAGTACTTC	CASSVGGGGYEQYF